Reported below is one TCR beta chain. Authors' analysis steps: Amplification with reference gene primers provided the estimates of nucleated cell counts. Clones were read by immunoSEQ multiplex PCR, and TCRdb kept only the in-frame ones, dropping some. The D gene and trimming were derived from the DNA, and the V and J assignments and clone size from that table. The table lists about 98,000 clones, approximately 80% of them singletons, with approximately 10% in the top ten. The V and J ends lost 5 bases and 2 bases, in that order; junction bases with no gene match: 8. CDR3 length equals 16 residues. Germline loops: CDR1 SGHTS, CDR2 YDEGEE. The data derive from a study of blood T cell repertoires in COVID-19. Study as a whole: Both acute and convalescent COVID-19 samples were obtained from the United States, Italy and Spain. T cells, B-cell-depleted T cells, or PBMCs supplied cDNA or gDNA.

Sequenced: peripheral blood. This chain uses TRBV5-8 with TRBJ2-5; 11 bases are a match to TRBD2. The clonotype comes from a man between 65 and 85 years old with active or convalescent COVID-19. DNA of the CDR3: TGTGCCAGCAGTTCCGGACTAGCGGGCCCGCAAGAGACCCAGTACTTC. It encodes CASSSGLAGPQETQYF.